The 25 T cell receptor beta chains in this list originate from one sample, sequenced in a study of human T cells and chemical hapten exposure. Time point reported: patch test 1, 2 weeks after DPC sensitization. Treatment described: therapeutic diphenylcyclopropenone sensitization with weekly scalp DPC. TCRdb recomputed calls from the RACE reads with MiXCR, one row per CDR3 protein. The sample carries tens of thousands of distinct CDR3 sequences, roughly a tenth recorded once. Sample: whole blood, taken in connection with sensitization to the hapten diphenylcyclopropenone (DPC). These receptors were taken from a woman in her fifties or sixties with alopecia areata. Some clones in this sample may be carry-over from other donors' samples.

The chain employs TRBV2 and TRBJ2-1, with D perhaps matching TRBD2 (5 bases). CDR1 is SNHLY and CDR2 is FYNNEI in the germline V gene. The length of the CDR3 is 14 residues. The V end was cut by 4 bases, the J end by 9 bases, with 16 bases between. The CDR3 sequence: CASSAISGAGEQFF. As DNA, the CDR3 is TGTGCCAGCAGTGCCATATCAGGCGCGGGTGAGCAGTTCTTC.

This clonotype has a count of ten or more. The V and J genes are TRBV21-1 and TRBJ2-2; TRBD2, the D gene given by the table, was not confirmed from the DNA. TRBV21-1 is a documented pseudogene. The CDR3 spans 15 residues. CDR3 sequence: CASSKDFRETGELFF. CDR3 sequence (DNA): TGTGCCAGCAGCAAGGACTTTCGGGAAACCGGGGAGCTGTTTTTT.

CDR3 protein: CASSLDRTQQETQYF. The CDR3, as DNA: TGTGCCAGCAGCTTAGATCGTACCCAGCAAGAGACCCAGTACTTC. V is TRBV11-2 and J is TRBJ2-5; D gene uncertain. The CDR3 consists of 15 residues. The germline CDR1 and CDR2 sequences are SGHAT and FQNNGV. V was shortened by 0 bases and J by 2 bases, with 10 bases between the two germline ends.

J is TRBJ2-7 and V is TRBV18, with D tentatively TRBD1 (6 bases). The germline CDR1 and CDR2 sequences are KGHSH and LQKENI. CDR3 length equals 16 residues. With 6 bases removed from V and 0 bases from J, the gap between germline ends came to 18 bases. The CDR3 DNA reads as TGTGCCAGCTCGGGTAGGGACACCGTCCTCTCCTACGAGCAGTACTTC. Protein: CASSGRDTVLSYEQYF.

This chain joins TRBV7-2 and TRBJ2-2, with a possible D match to TRBD2 (6 bases). Per germline, CDR1 SGHTA and CDR2 FQGNSA. The CDR3 spans 15 residues. The V end lost 7 bases, the J end lost 0 bases, and 12 bases lay between the germline ends. The chain's CDR3 is CASNFGSPNTGELFF. CDR3 coding DNA: TGTGCCAGCAATTTCGGGAGCCCGAACACCGGGGAGCTGTTTTTT.

Many counts were recorded for this clonotype. The J gene is TRBJ1-2, the V gene TRBV14; TRBD1 aligns across 7 bases. The J segment lost 4 bases and the V segment lost 4 bases, leaving 6 bases of the junction unmatched. This CDR3 region has 14 residues. The germline V gene has CDR1 SGHDN and CDR2 FVKESK. In DNA, the CDR3 is TGTGCCAGCAGCCGGACAGGCTACACCTATGGCTACACCTTC. This encodes CASSRTGYTYGYTF.

In this sample, this clonotype turned up a few times. This sequence joins TRBV9 and TRBJ1-2; no clear D. There are 14 residues in the CDR3. The V end was cut by 3 bases, the J end by 1 base, with 10 bases between. Germline CDR1 and CDR2: SGDLS and YYNGEE. The CDR3 DNA reads as TGTGCCAGCAGCGCCCTCCCCCTTAACTATGGCTACACCTTC. This encodes CASSALPLNYGYTF. The whole variable domain, filled in from reference TRBV9 and TRBJ1-2, reads DSGVTQTPKHLITATGQRVTLRCSPRSGDLSVYWYQQSLDQGLQFLIQYYNGEERAKGNILERFSAQQFPDLHSELNLSSLELGDSALYFCASSALPLNYGYTFGSGTRLTVV.

In this sample, this clonotype turned up many times. DNA of the CDR3: TGTGCCAGCAGTTACGACAGGGTGGCCACTGAAGCTTTCTTT. Translation gives CASSYDRVATEAFF. The chain couples TRBV6-6 to TRBJ1-1; 7 nucleotides align to TRBD1. Germline V gene sequence: CDR1 MNHNY, CDR2 SVGAGI (reference sequence). The CDR3 sequence is 14 residues long. The trim removed 2 bases at V and 4 bases at J, leaving 4 bases unmatched.

This clonotype was picked up many times. This sequence joins TRBV12-3 or TRBV12-4 and TRBJ2-7; TRBD1 matches at 7 bases. V shed 5 bases and J 8 bases; nucleotides not matched to a gene: 21. There are 17 residues in the CDR3. The CDR3 reads CASSRRTSGTAVTKQYF. CDR3 coding DNA: TGTGCCAGCAGTCGCCGTACGTCCGGGACAGCGGTTACGAAGCAGTACTTC.

This clonotype was detected only a few times. CDR3 DNA: TGTGCCAGCAGCTTAGAAGGGTACACCGGGGAGCTGTTTTTT. It codes for CASSLEGYTGELFF. J is TRBJ2-2 and V is TRBV7-6; D ambiguous. With 1 base removed from V and 3 bases from J, the gap between germline ends came to 6 bases. The germline V gene has CDR1 SGHVS and CDR2 FNYEAQ. This CDR3 comprises 14 residues.

This sequence joins TRBV10-2 and TRBJ1-1; TRBD1 matches at 8 bases. The CDR3 is made up of 12 amino acids. J lost 7 bases, V lost 7 bases, and 5 bases had no gene match. Looked up from germline, CDR1 is WSHSY and CDR2 is SAAADI. The DNA of the CDR3 is TGCGCCAGCAAGGGACAGGCGTATGAAGCTTTCTTT. It translates to CASKGQAYEAFF.

This clonotype was seen at least ten times. The rearrangement links TRBV20-1 to TRBJ1-5; 7 bases line up with TRBD1. This CDR3 region has 16 residues. CDR1 is DFQATT, CDR2 SNEGSKA, per germline (reference sequence). Trimming removed 6 bases from V and 2 bases from J; junction bases left unmatched: 13. This CDR3 reads CSALLSQGGRNQPQHF. The CDR3 DNA is TGCAGTGCCCTACTGTCCCAAGGGGGCCGCAATCAGCCCCAGCATTTT.

The chain links TRBV19 to TRBJ1-5; 9 positions match TRBD1. CDR3 length: 15 residues. J gave up 3 bases and V 4 bases, and 4 bases lay outside the gene matches. Germline loops: CDR1 LNHDA, CDR2 SQIVND (reference sequence). The CDR3 nucleotides are TGTGCCAGTAGTAGGACAGGGGAGAACAATCAGCCCCAGCATTTT. Residues: CASSRTGENNQPQHF.

CDR3 region: CSARDSGLNQPQHF. The CDR3 coding sequence is TGCAGTGCTAGAGATTCAGGGCTCAATCAGCCCCAGCATTTT. The chain carries TRBV20-1 and TRBJ1-5; a possible D gene is TRBD1 (5 bases). The CDR3 is 14 amino acids. Germline values: CDR1 DFQATT, CDR2 SNEGSKA (reference sequence). The V end was cut by 0 bases, the J end by 3 bases, with 9 bases between.

The chain is built from TRBV7-2 and TRBJ2-6; no clear D. V lost 1 base and J lost 0, with 7 bases in between. The germline gives CDR1 SGHTA, CDR2 FQGNSA. The CDR3 is 16 residues long. In DNA, the CDR3 is TGTGCCAGCAGCTTAGTTGTAGTCTCTGGGGCCAACGTCCTGACTTTC. It yields the protein CASSLVVVSGANVLTF.

This clonotype showed up many times. This rearrangement joins TRBV10-3 to TRBJ2-4; 7 bases align to TRBD1. Germline V gene lookup returns CDR1 ENHRY and CDR2 SYGVKD. The CDR3 is 16 residues long. The V gene end was trimmed by 2 bases and the J gene end by 5 bases; junction bases not matched to a gene: 9. CDR3 protein: CAISETVTGAQNIQYF. The CDR3 region has the DNA TGTGCCATCAGTGAGACGGTTACAGGGGCCCAAAACATTCAGTACTTC.

This clonotype has ten or more counts. The rearrangement uses TRBV7-9 and TRBJ1-5; D is possibly TRBD1 (5 bases). CDR1 SEHNR and CDR2 FQNEAQ come from the germline V gene (reference sequence). The CDR3 covers 12 residues. V was trimmed by 5 bases and J by 5 bases, leaving 7 bases between them. CDR3 DNA sequence: TGTGCCAGCAGCGAACAGGATCAGCCCCAGCATTTT. As protein: CASSEQDQPQHF.

At least ten counts were recorded for this clonotype. The chain has TRBV7-3 and TRBJ2-3; TRBD2 aligns across 9 bases. J was trimmed by 0 bases and V by 0 bases; bases with no gene match: 7. The germline V gene encodes CDR1 SGHTA and CDR2 FQGTGA. The CDR3 spans 18 residues. The CDR3 DNA reads TGTGCCAGCAGCTTAACAGTTCTAGCGGGGTATAGCACAGATACGCAGTATTTT. Residues: CASSLTVLAGYSTDTQYF.

The chain carries TRBV12-3 or TRBV12-4 and TRBJ1-4; D is ambiguous. The CDR3 totals 16 residues. With 3 bases removed from V and 2 bases from J, the gap between germline ends came to 13 bases. CDR3 region: CASSLPPAATNEKLFF. The CDR3 DNA follows: TGTGCCAGCAGTTTGCCTCCGGCGGCCACTAATGAAAAACTGTTTTTT.

This clonotype came up a few times. DNA for the CDR3: TGTGCCAGTGGGACGTGGGGGAATGAGCAGTTCTTC. It translates to CASGTWGNEQFF. The chain combines TRBV19 with TRBJ2-1; D tentatively fits TRBD1 or TRBD2 (5 bases each). Germline lookup yields CDR1 LNHDA and CDR2 SQIVND (reference sequence). The CDR3 length is 12 residues. The V and J ends lost 8 bases and 7 bases respectively, with 12 bases between them. Full variable domain (rest looked up from reference TRBV19 and TRBJ2-1): DGGITQSPKYLFRKEGQNVTLSCEQNLNHDAMYWYRQDPGQGLRLIYYSQIVNDFQKGDIAEGYSVSREKKESFPLTVTSAQKNPTAFYLCASGTWGNEQFFGPGTRLTVL.

Many counts were recorded for this clonotype. The CDR3 reads CSVEAGGTGTGELFF. The CDR3 DNA sequence: TGCAGCGTTGAAGCGGGAGGCACGGGGACCGGGGAGCTGTTTTTT. This rearrangement joins TRBV29-1 to TRBJ2-2; TRBD2 matches 7 bases. Germline CDR1 is SQVTM and CDR2 is ANQGSEA. Trimming removed 1 base from V and 5 bases from J; junction bases left unmatched: 7. The CDR3 runs 15 residues.

The table lists this clonotype with many counts. V gene TRBV5-8 combines with J gene TRBJ2-1; 9 bases align to TRBD1. Trimming cost V 4 bases and J 3 bases; bases outside gene matches: 8. The CDR3 has 16 residues. Germline V CDR1 and CDR2: SGHTS, YDEGEE. CDR3 loop: CASSTGTGRHYNEQFF. The CDR3 DNA reads TGTGCCAGCAGCACAGGGACAGGGAGGCACTACAATGAGCAGTTCTTC.

This clonotype occurred many times. The V and J genes are TRBV24-1 and TRBJ2-1; 9 bases map to TRBD1. Losses at the gene ends were 3 bases for V and 1 base for J; bases not matched to a gene: 3. Germline assignment: CDR1 KGHDR and CDR2 SFDVKD. The CDR3 runs to 16 residues. The CDR3 bases are TGTGCCACCAGTGATCCCGGGACAGGGTCCTACAATGAGCAGTTCTTC. Translated, it gives CATSDPGTGSYNEQFF.

In this sample, this clonotype is medium-sized (0.01 to 0.1%). This chain uses TRBV30 with TRBJ2-1; D is possibly TRBD2 (6 bases). Per germline, CDR1 GTSNPN and CDR2 SVGIG (reference sequence). The germline V and J ends were trimmed by 0 bases and 2 bases, with 11 bases remaining between them. The CDR3 length is 15 residues. The CDR3 nucleotides are TGTGCCTGGAGTGTAGGAGCGGGCCCCTACAATGAGCAGTTCTTC. This encodes CAWSVGAGPYNEQFF.

This clonotype was observed at least ten times. V gene TRBV11-2 combines with J gene TRBJ2-5; TRBD1 agrees at 7 bases. This CDR3 has 16 residues. Germline CDR1 reads SGHAT; CDR2 reads FQNNGV. Unmatched junction bases numbered 11, after V lost 6 bases and J lost 1 base. The CDR3 here is CASSLSVSGGQETQYF. CDR3 coding DNA: TGTGCCAGCAGTCTTTCTGTCTCAGGGGGCCAAGAGACCCAGTACTTC.